This TCR beta chain appears in the sequencing data of a study of shared clonotypes between healthy human individuals. Study background: Ranging from 18 to 49 in age, donors were two women and a few men. The plates for each donor numbered three CD4 naive, three CD4 memory, two CD8 naive and one CD8 memory.

TCRdb's table, derived via immunoSEQ multiplex PCR, lists solely in-frame clones and lacks some. Of 2 million to 2.5 million clones in the sample, approximately 96% were seen once. The table lists this clone with a few counts. This sample also contains other DNA sequences that code for the same CDR3. J lost 9 bases, V lost 5 bases, and 3 bases had no gene match. Germline assignment: CDR1 MNHEY and CDR2 SMNVEV (reference sequence). The CDR3 length is 13 residues. The sequenced sample consisted of naive CD4+ T cells sorted from blood. Subset indicated: CD45RA+ positively selected. The chain couples TRBV27 to TRBJ1-6; 8 positions match TRBD1. The sequence derives from a man between 18 and 35 years old in good health. The CDR3 region is CASSKDRVSPLHF. The CDR3 DNA reads TGTGCCAGCAGTAAGGACAGGGTTTCACCCCTCCACTTT.